The entry that follows covers one T cell receptor beta chain sequence. Its antigen is currently unknown. Unique molecular identifiers were attached to individual cDNA molecules. One entry per CDR3 protein results from TCRdb running MiXCR on the 5' RACE reads. The table includes about 56,000 distinct CDR3 sequences, roughly 16% detected once. CDR1 and CDR2 from the germline V gene are MRHNA and SNTAGT. V was shortened by 2 bases and J by 5 bases, with 14 bases between the two germline ends. The CDR3 contains 15 residues. This specimen comes from a study of early T cells in non-severe SARS-CoV-2 infection. Points from the study as a whole: Anti-spike CD8 responses were favored by VDJdb matching, which missed private and CD4 specificities.

The input for sequencing was whole blood, taken at baseline. The source is an adult who was a healthcare worker with PCR-confirmed SARS-CoV-2 infection or an uninfected control (not recorded which). The chain combines TRBV6-4 with TRBJ2-3; D gene unclear. The CDR3 DNA follows: TGTGCCAGCAGTGACACCCCGGACGGACGAGATACGCAGTATTTT. It yields the protein CASSDTPDGRDTQYF.